A selection of T cell receptor beta chains follows, all from one sample in a study of shared clonotypes between healthy human individuals. TCRdb keeps only in-frame clones here, not all; method: immunoSEQ multiplex PCR. This repertoire shows 450,000 to 600,000 clones, around 79% found once; its top ten account for less than 15%. Material for sequencing was PBMCs. These receptors were collected from a woman in her thirties or forties in good health. Some clones in this sample may be carry-over from other donors' samples. Each CDR3 is given with its conserved first and last residue. A D gene is named only where the DNA matches it firmly. Clone size is stated in some rows and not others, as once, few, many or a class when expanded.

V gene: TRBV30; J gene: TRBJ2-1; D gene: TRBD2; clone size: NA; CDR3 DNA: TGTGCCTGGAATCGCGGGGGACTTTACAATGAGCAGTTCTTC; CDR3 protein: CAWNRGGLYNEQFF
V gene: TRBV18; J gene: TRBJ1-1; D gene: NA; clone size: NA; CDR3 DNA: TGTGCCAGCTCACCATTACAGGGTTTGAACACTGAAGCTTTCTTT; CDR3 protein: CASSPLQGLNTEAFF
V gene: TRBV5-4; J gene: TRBJ1-3; D gene: NA; clone size: NA; CDR3 DNA: TGTGCCAGCAGCTTGGAAGGGGTGGCGTCCTCTGGAAACACCATATATTTT; CDR3 protein: CASSLEGVASSGNTIYF
V gene: TRBV11-1; J gene: TRBJ2-2; D gene: TRBD2; clone size: NA; CDR3 DNA: TGTGCCAGCAGCTTAAAAAGGCTTAGCGGGAGGGCCGGGGAGCTGTTTTTT; CDR3 protein: CASSLKRLSGRAGELFF
V gene: TRBV10-3; J gene: TRBJ2-7; D gene: NA; clone size: once; CDR3 DNA: TGTGCCATCACCTCATCCCGTGGCGAGCAGTACTTC; CDR3 protein: CAITSSRGEQYF
V gene: TRBV6-1; J gene: TRBJ1-5; D gene: NA; clone size: few; CDR3 DNA: TGTGCCAGCAGTGAAATGGAGCTGCCCCAGCATTTT; CDR3 protein: CASSEMELPQHF
V gene: TRBV28; J gene: TRBJ1-1; D gene: NA; clone size: NA; CDR3 DNA: TGTGCCAGCAGGACACAGGGATTCGTCACTGAAGCTTTCTTT; CDR3 protein: CASRTQGFVTEAFF
V gene: TRBV30; J gene: TRBJ2-6; D gene: TRBD1; clone size: NA; CDR3 DNA: TGTGCCTGGAGTCAGGACAGGGGCCCTGGGGCCAACGTCCTGACTTTC; CDR3 protein: CAWSQDRGPGANVLTF
V gene: TRBV27; J gene: TRBJ1-5; D gene: TRBD1; clone size: NA; CDR3 DNA: TGTGCCAGCAGTGCCGCCGGGACAGGGGGCTATCAGCCCCAGCATTTT; CDR3 protein: CASSAAGTGGYQPQHF
V gene: TRBV27; J gene: TRBJ2-7; D gene: TRBD1; clone size: NA; CDR3 DNA: TGTGCCAGCAGTTTGATGGGACAGGCCTACGAGCAGTACTTC; CDR3 protein: CASSLMGQAYEQYF
V gene: TRBV10-1; J gene: TRBJ2-1; D gene: TRBD2; clone size: NA; CDR3 DNA: TGCGCCAGCAGTACAAGCGGGGGGGGTTTTCTGTTCTTC; CDR3 protein: CASSTSGGGFLFF
V gene: TRBV5-1; J gene: TRBJ2-1; D gene: NA; clone size: once; CDR3 DNA: TGCGCCAGCAGCTTACAGTCAACGGGGTTTTACAATGAGCAGTTCTTC; CDR3 protein: CASSLQSTGFYNEQFF
V gene: TRBV11-2; J gene: TRBJ1-1; D gene: TRBD1; clone size: many; CDR3 DNA: TGTGCCAGCAGCTTGGACAGGGGCACTGAAGCTTTCTTT; CDR3 protein: CASSLDRGTEAFF
V gene: TRBV19; J gene: TRBJ2-5; D gene: NA; clone size: NA; CDR3 DNA: TGTGCCAGTAGTATAGTCGGGACCGACCAAGAGACCCAGTACTTC; CDR3 protein: CASSIVGTDQETQYF
V gene: TRBV4-3; J gene: TRBJ2-1; D gene: TRBD2; clone size: NA; CDR3 DNA: TGCGCCAGCAGCCAACCGGGAGGCGGGAGCTCCTACAATGAGCAGTTCTTC; CDR3 protein: CASSQPGGGSSYNEQFF
V gene: TRBV19; J gene: TRBJ1-5; D gene: TRBD1; clone size: NA; CDR3 DNA: TGTGCCAGTAGTATGTTGGACAGGGTTAATCAGCCCCAGCATTTT; CDR3 protein: CASSMLDRVNQPQHF
V gene: TRBV6-6; J gene: TRBJ1-2; D gene: NA; clone size: NA; CDR3 DNA: TGTGCCAGCAGTTACTTCCCGGAAAGGGGCTACACCTTC; CDR3 protein: CASSYFPERGYTF
V gene: TRBV7-3; J gene: TRBJ1-3; D gene: NA; clone size: NA; CDR3 DNA: TGTGCCAGCAGCTTAGATCCTGGGGGAACCATATATTTT; CDR3 protein: CASSLDPGGTIYF
V gene: TRBV2; J gene: TRBJ2-1; D gene: NA; clone size: NA; CDR3 DNA: TGTGCCAGCAGTGAGGGTGATCTAGGGTACAATGAGCAGTTCTTC; CDR3 protein: CASSEGDLGYNEQFF
V gene: TRBV4-1; J gene: TRBJ2-7; D gene: NA; clone size: NA; CDR3 DNA: TGCGCCAGCAGCCAAGATGTGGGTATCTACGAGCAGTACTTC; CDR3 protein: CASSQDVGIYEQYF
V gene: TRBV5-1; J gene: TRBJ2-3; D gene: TRBD1; clone size: NA; CDR3 DNA: TGCGCCAGCAGCTTGGCGGACAGGACAGATACGCAGTATTTT; CDR3 protein: CASSLADRTDTQYF
V gene: TRBV19; J gene: TRBJ1-5; D gene: TRBD1; clone size: few; CDR3 DNA: TGTGCCAGTAGTTTTACAGGGGGCAATCAGCCCCAGCATTTT; CDR3 protein: CASSFTGGNQPQHF
V gene: TRBV29-1; J gene: TRBJ2-3; D gene: NA; clone size: NA; CDR3 DNA: TGCAGCGTTGAAGGGAAGTCGCGGGATACGCAGTATTTT; CDR3 protein: CSVEGKSRDTQYF
V gene: TRBV28; J gene: TRBJ2-5; D gene: NA; clone size: NA; CDR3 DNA: TGTGCCAGCAGCCGGAGGGACTGGCAGCTCCAGGAGACCCAGTACTTC; CDR3 protein: CASSRRDWQLQETQYF
V gene: TRBV4-2; J gene: TRBJ2-7; D gene: NA; clone size: NA; CDR3 DNA: TGTGCCAGCAGCACCCGACTAGCCCTTAAGGGGGACGAGCAGTACTTC; CDR3 protein: CASSTRLALKGDEQYF
V gene: TRBV7-2; J gene: TRBJ2-2; D gene: NA; clone size: once; CDR3 DNA: TGTGCCAGCAGCCCTCAGACTAGGCCATCGTTCACCGGGGAGCTGTTTTTT; CDR3 protein: CASSPQTRPSFTGELFF
V gene: TRBV6-5; J gene: TRBJ1-2; D gene: TRBD1; clone size: once; CDR3 DNA: TGTGCCAGCAGTTACTACGGGACAGGGGATGGCTACACCTTC; CDR3 protein: CASSYYGTGDGYTF
V gene: TRBV5-4; J gene: TRBJ2-1; D gene: NA; clone size: NA; CDR3 DNA: TGTGCCAGCAGCCCGGGCGGCGGGACGGTCAATGAGCAGTTCTTC; CDR3 protein: CASSPGGGTVNEQFF
V gene: TRBV7-6; J gene: TRBJ1-1; D gene: NA; clone size: NA; CDR3 DNA: TGTGCCAGCAGCTTACAAGGGTCGAACACTGAAGCTTTCTTT; CDR3 protein: CASSLQGSNTEAFF
V gene: TRBV5-4; J gene: TRBJ1-2; D gene: NA; clone size: NA; CDR3 DNA: TGTGCCAGCAGCTTGGCTGGCCTCGAAATATATGGCTACACCTTC; CDR3 protein: CASSLAGLEIYGYTF
V gene: TRBV30; J gene: TRBJ1-1; D gene: NA; clone size: NA; CDR3 DNA: TGTGCCTCCGAAACGCAGGGAGCTACTGAAGCTTTCTTT; CDR3 protein: CASETQGATEAFF
V gene: TRBV6-4; J gene: TRBJ2-1; D gene: NA; clone size: NA; CDR3 DNA: TGTGCCAGCAGTGACTCGTTAGCGGATTCCTACAATGAGCAGTTCTTC; CDR3 protein: CASSDSLADSYNEQFF
V gene: TRBV27; J gene: TRBJ2-4; D gene: TRBD2; clone size: once; CDR3 DNA: TGTGCCAGCAGTCAGACTAGCGGCTTAGCCAAAAACATTCAGTACTTC; CDR3 protein: CASSQTSGLAKNIQYF
V gene: TRBV19; J gene: TRBJ1-2; D gene: NA; clone size: few; CDR3 DNA: TGTGCCAGTAGTCAGACAGGAGTTGCTAACTATGGCTACACCTTC; CDR3 protein: CASSQTGVANYGYTF
V gene: TRBV7-9; J gene: TRBJ1-2; D gene: NA; clone size: NA; CDR3 DNA: TGTGCCAGCAGCCCCGTTAAGAGCTATGGCTACACCTTC; CDR3 protein: CASSPVKSYGYTF
V gene: TRBV19; J gene: TRBJ2-7; D gene: TRBD2; clone size: NA; CDR3 DNA: TGTGCCAGTAGTATGGATCTAGCGGGGTACGAGCAGTACTTC; CDR3 protein: CASSMDLAGYEQYF
V gene: TRBV30; J gene: TRBJ2-7; D gene: TRBD1; clone size: many; CDR3 DNA: TGTGCCTGGAGTCCCTCCAGGGGGGAGCAGTACTTC; CDR3 protein: CAWSPSRGEQYF
V gene: TRBV18; J gene: TRBJ1-1; D gene: TRBD1; clone size: NA; CDR3 DNA: TGTGCCAGCTCGCCCCAGGGGGGGGACACTGAAGCTTTCTTT; CDR3 protein: CASSPQGGDTEAFF
V gene: TRBV21-1; J gene: TRBJ2-7; D gene: NA; clone size: NA; CDR3 DNA: TGTGCCAGCAGCACTAGGAGGGACAGGGACGACGAGCAGTACTTC; CDR3 protein: CASSTRRDRDDEQYF
V gene: TRBV7-9; J gene: TRBJ1-1; D gene: TRBD1; clone size: NA; CDR3 DNA: TGTGCCAGCAGCTTTACAGGGGGCGCGACCGAAGCTTTCTTT; CDR3 protein: CASSFTGGATEAFF
V gene: TRBV11-2; J gene: TRBJ2-1; D gene: TRBD2; clone size: NA; CDR3 DNA: TGTGCCAGCAGCTTAGCACCTGCGGGACTAGCGGGCAATGAGCAGTTCTTC; CDR3 protein: CASSLAPAGLAGNEQFF
V gene: TRBV18; J gene: TRBJ2-5; D gene: TRBD2; clone size: once; CDR3 DNA: TGTGCCAGCTCACGTAGCGGGAGTGGGGAGACCCAGTACTTC; CDR3 protein: CASSRSGSGETQYF
V gene: TRBV4-2; J gene: TRBJ2-7; D gene: TRBD2; clone size: many; CDR3 DNA: TGTGCCAGCAGCCAATCGGTATCGCGGGAGATTCTCTACGAGCAGTACTTC; CDR3 protein: CASSQSVSREILYEQYF
V gene: TRBV7-6; J gene: TRBJ1-1; D gene: TRBD1; clone size: NA; CDR3 DNA: TGTGCCAGCAGCCCCCTGGCAGGGGGGAACACTGAAGCTTTCTTT; CDR3 protein: CASSPLAGGNTEAFF
V gene: TRBV7-9; J gene: TRBJ1-2; D gene: NA; clone size: few; CDR3 DNA: TGTGCCAGCAGCTTAGACGGGCTCTATGGCTACACCTTC; CDR3 protein: CASSLDGLYGYTF
V gene: TRBV29-1; J gene: TRBJ2-3; D gene: NA; clone size: NA; CDR3 DNA: TGCAGCGGAGAGGGCGGAAGCGGCCACACAGATACGCAGTATTTT; CDR3 protein: CSGEGGSGHTDTQYF
V gene: TRBV4-1; J gene: TRBJ2-5; D gene: TRBD2; clone size: NA; CDR3 DNA: TGCGCCAGCAGCCAAGCGCTAGCGGGAGGGCCGGGAGAGACCCAGTACTTC; CDR3 protein: CASSQALAGGPGETQYF
V gene: TRBV11-3; J gene: TRBJ2-1; D gene: NA; clone size: NA; CDR3 DNA: TGTGCCAGCAGCCCCCGTCCTACAAATGAGCAGTTCTTC; CDR3 protein: CASSPRPTNEQFF
V gene: TRBV6-1; J gene: TRBJ2-7; D gene: NA; clone size: NA; CDR3 DNA: TGTGCCAGCAGTGCAAACCGGGACATCGGGTACTTC; CDR3 protein: CASSANRDIGYF
V gene: TRBV21-1; J gene: TRBJ2-5; D gene: NA; clone size: NA; CDR3 DNA: TGTGCCAGCAGCAAGCCGGGACAGGCACAAGAGACCCAGTACTTC; CDR3 protein: CASSKPGQAQETQYF
V gene: TRBV27; J gene: TRBJ2-2; D gene: TRBD2; clone size: NA; CDR3 DNA: TGTGCCAGCAGTTTATTACGGTCGGGAGGGCCATCTACGAACACCGGGGAGCTGTTTTTT; CDR3 protein: CASSLLRSGGPSTNTGELFF
V gene: TRBV11-3; J gene: TRBJ2-1; D gene: TRBD1; clone size: NA; CDR3 DNA: TGTGCCAGCAGCCCGAGACAGGGTTACAATGAGCAGTTCTTC; CDR3 protein: CASSPRQGYNEQFF
V gene: TRBV28; J gene: TRBJ1-1; D gene: NA; clone size: NA; CDR3 DNA: TGTGCCAGCAGTCGGACTCTTGGAGGCACTGAAGCTTTCTTT; CDR3 protein: CASSRTLGGTEAFF